Shown below are 9 T cell receptor beta chains from a single sample sequenced in a study of blood T cells in healthy people across ages. Through a sample-barcoded 5' primer and a J-beta primer mix, a second PCR was run for about 6 to 11 cycles. TCRdb used MiXCR to reprocess the 5' RACE reads, holding one entry per CDR3 protein. Of about 630,000 distinct CDR3 sequences in the sample, roughly 21% were seen once. Source material: blood. The receptors here all came from an older man in good health.

This sequence joins TRBV3-1 and TRBJ2-1; D call uncertain. The CDR3 totals 13 residues. Per germline, CDR1 LGHDT and CDR2 YNNKEL (reference sequence). V was cut by 0 bases and J by 3 bases, with 3 bases left in between. CDR3: CASSQDDYNEQFF. The DNA for the CDR3 is TGTGCCAGCAGCCAAGACGACTACAATGAGCAGTTCTTC.

The gene calls are TRBV12-3 or TRBV12-4 and TRBJ2-2; D unresolved. The CDR3 consists of 13 residues. V dropped 5 bases and J dropped 6 bases, with 10 bases sitting between them. CDR3 DNA: TGTGCCAGCAGTCCTGATGGATCCGGGGAGCTGTTTTTT. Translating it yields CASSPDGSGELFF.

As to this clonotype: At one end, the junction sequence differs from germline, possibly due to a read error. The V and J genes are TRBV7-8 and TRBJ2-5; D perhaps matches TRBD1 (5 bases). The end of the DNA fits TRBJ2-1 better, so the J call may be wrong. The CDR3 is made up of 15 amino acids. CDR1 is SGHVS, CDR2 FQNEAQ, per germline. CDR3 DNA sequence: TGTGCCAGCAGCTTAGCGGGGCAGGGTTACAATGGGCAGTTCTTC. This translates into CASSLAGQGYNGQFF.

In this sample, this clonotype turned up many times. The chain couples TRBV7-8 to TRBJ1-4; D is undetermined. The CDR3 totals 16 residues. Trimming cost V 5 bases and J 4 bases, with 17 bases left between them. Looked up from germline, CDR1 is SGHVS and CDR2 is FQNEAQ. This chain's CDR3 is CASSTRTAANNEKLFF. For the CDR3, the DNA is TGTGCCAGCAGCACCAGAACTGCAGCTAATAATGAAAAACTGTTTTTT.

The sample holds a few counts of this clonotype. The chain uses TRBV12-3 or TRBV12-4 and TRBJ2-1; D gene uncertain. The CDR3 runs 13 residues. Between the trimmed V and J ends, which lost 3 bases and 5 bases, there was a span of 8 bases. CDR3 DNA: TGTGCCAGCAGTTTTTCCATAAACAATGAGCAGTTCTTC. This gives the protein CASSFSINNEQFF.

Only a few counts were recorded for this clonotype. V gene TRBV29-1 combines with J gene TRBJ2-5; no firm D call. CDR3 length: 12 amino acids. The V end was cut by 7 bases, the J end by 0 bases, with 9 bases between. Germline CDR1 is SQVTM and CDR2 is ANQGSEA. In DNA, the CDR3 is TGCAGCGCCGGACGTAACCAAGAGACCCAGTACTTC. Translation: CSAGRNQETQYF.

This clonotype was seen a handful of times. The chain couples TRBV20-1 to TRBJ2-5; 11 nucleotides match TRBD1. This CDR3 has 15 residues. The germline CDR1 and CDR2 sequences are DFQATT and SNEGSKA (reference sequence). Trimming took 0 bases from V and 4 from J; bases not matched to a gene: 4. The CDR3 bases are TGCAGTGCTAGAGATGGGACAGGGGGGGGAGAGACCCAGTACTTC. Protein product: CSARDGTGGGETQYF.

The J gene is TRBJ2-1, the V gene TRBV10-3; D gene ambiguous. Germline V gives CDR1 ENHRY, CDR2 SYGVKD. The CDR3 extends over 13 amino acids. V was clipped by 0 bases and J by 5 bases, with 5 bases between them. CDR3 protein: CAISESRHNEQFF. CDR3 bases: TGTGCCATCAGTGAGTCTCGCCACAATGAGCAGTTCTTC.

This clonotype was detected a few times. The chain is built from TRBV7-3 and TRBJ2-1; 10 bases line up with TRBD2. V lost 4 bases to trimming and J lost 1 base; unmatched junction nucleotides: 4. The CDR3 length is 16 residues. CDR1 is SGHTA and CDR2 is FQGTGA in the germline V gene. In nucleotides, the CDR3 is TGTGCCAGCAGCTCCGTTAGCGGGAGGTCCTACAATGAGCAGTTCTTC. Translation gives CASSSVSGRSYNEQFF.